Below, 3 T cell receptor beta chains from the same sample are listed, as sequenced in a study of HIV-infected patients and healthy controls. cDNA was made from roughly 470 ng RNA using alpha and beta constant primers. Each of the alpha and beta chains got its own library through chain-specific third strand synthesis with indices. TCRdb fed the 5' RACE reads into MiXCR, producing one record per CDR3 protein. Here the sample spans more than 15,000 distinct CDR3 sequences, about 5% being singletons. The repertoire came from unfractionated whole blood and reflected all unsorted peripheral T cells. Sequencing was performed on blood. These receptors originate from an adult in good health.

This clonotype has at least ten counts. The chain uses TRBV7-2 and TRBJ1-1; D unclear. CDR1 is SGHTA and CDR2 is FQGNSA in the germline V gene. The CDR3 covers 16 residues. V lost 1 base and J lost 0, with 12 bases in between. The CDR3 coding sequence is TGTGCCAGCAGCTTAGTAATTAGGGCCCTGAACACTGAAGCTTTCTTT. Its translation: CASSLVIRALNTEAFF. The full variable domain, its missing parts supplied by reference TRBV7-2 and TRBJ1-1, is GAGVSQSPSNKVTEKGKDVELRCDPISGHTALYWYRQSLGQGLEFLIYFQGNSAPDKSGLPSDRFSAERTGGSVSTLTIQRTQQEDSAVYLCASSLVIRALNTEAFFGQGTRLTVV.

This clonotype counts as medium-sized. This rearrangement joins TRBV20-1 to TRBJ1-2; D call uncertain. Per germline, CDR1 DFQATT and CDR2 SNEGSKA (reference sequence). The CDR3 covers 14 residues. V lost 3 bases and J lost 4, with 15 bases in between. The CDR3 spells CSASTPQRSYGYTF. The CDR3, as DNA: TGCAGTGCTAGTACCCCCCAAAGGAGCTATGGCTACACCTTC.

This clonotype has ten or more counts. The V call is TRBV25-1, the J call TRBJ1-5; no clear D. Deletions cut 2 bases from V and 7 bases from J, with 12 bases between. Germline V gene lookup returns CDR1 MGHDK and CDR2 SYGVNS. CDR3 size: 14 residues. The CDR3 spells CASSEAGSGQPQHF. CDR3 DNA: TGTGCCAGCAGTGAAGCGGGATCTGGCCAGCCCCAGCATTTT.